This T cell receptor beta chain was identified in a study of cytomegalovirus exposure and HLA in healthy donors (dated by TCRdb to the late 2010s). Background for the entire study: According to a later analysis, the 100 to 150 validation repertoires were produced on the same platform as the 700 or so repertoires of the first cohort. The study was designed to test whether signatures of past pathogen exposure could be identified by cataloging public T cell receptors. A separate validation cohort of roughly 130 different subjects was used in addition to the roughly 700-subject first cohort. High-throughput TCR immunosequencing, statistical association of individual TCRs with disease status, and machine learning were combined to predict cytomegalovirus infection status. Study-wide conclusions, independent of this receptor: A later analysis lacked HLA typing for the validation cohort, so it scored co-occurrence in that cohort across all 110 or so repertoires. Three of the identified cytomegalovirus-associated TCR beta chains were confirmed in vitro to be specific for cytomegalovirus antigens. Most TCR sequences were observed very rarely across donors, whereas some public TCRs were present in many individuals. In a later analysis, TCRs clustered in the first cohort were found to also tend to co-occur in the 120 validation repertoires, with approximately 93% of cluster scores above 0. According to the authors, the approach could potentially be generalized to other disease states and immunological phenotypes. In the study, 164 TCR beta chains were listed as associated with cytomegalovirus. The classifier was reported to diagnose cytomegalovirus status with high specificity and sensitivity in both the original and validation cohorts.

Receptor amplification or capture employed the immunoSEQ multiplex PCR assay. Per the original workflow: A statistical classification framework was built to diagnose cytomegalovirus status from the catalog of TCR beta chain sequences. In TCRdb, the immuneACCESS table is reduced to in-frame sequences with V and J assigned. These tables do not hold every clone; where another copy was compared, an unresolved V gene accounts for under half, and the others remain unexplained. V, J and clone size reflect that table, while D and trimming were determined from the DNA. The sample records 90,000 to 150,000 clones, 70% to 90% of which are singletons. About 6.9% of the sample rests with the top ten. Its CDR3 holds 16 amino acids, cysteine through phenylalanine. Of all the DNA, just the CDR3 is kept, 48 bases in frame from base 1. Unmatched junction bases come to 8, with V trimmed by 3 bases and J by 2 bases. CDR1 SGDLS and CDR2 YYNGEE were looked up in the germline V gene.

Separate from the roughly 650-subject first cohort, the validation cohort of 95 to 150 subjects was the group to which the donors belonged. With regard to this clone: Its antigen is currently not known. No per-base quality is available; no much larger clone lies one base away.

The receptor was isolated from a woman younger than 35 in good health and CMV-seropositive. Sequencing was performed on PBMCs. This sequence uses TRBV9 and TRBJ2-5; 9 of the junction bases match TRBD2. The CDR3 protein: CASSAGTSPGQETQYF. The sequenced DNA: TGTGCCAGCAGCGCCGGGACTAGCCCCGGACAAGAGACCCAGTACTTC.